The rows below give T cell receptor beta chains drawn from one sample of a study of CD8+ T cells in alopecia areata. Clones were read by immunoSEQ multiplex PCR, and TCRdb kept only the in-frame ones, dropping some. The sample has 190,000 or so clones; 50% to 60% are singletons. This specimen consisted of CD4+ T cells sorted from blood, obtained at week 4, from a patient treated with tofacitinib. These receptors originate from a human donor with alopecia areata. The CDR3 runs from the conserved cysteine through the conserved F or W. The order of the fields is V gene, CDR3 protein.

v_call: TRBV4-1
cdr3_aa: CASRPDLRFFEQYF

v_call: TRBV14
cdr3_aa: CASSQRAPNSPLHF

v_call: TRBV27
cdr3_aa: CASSKGARGYSPLHF

v_call: TRBV5-1
cdr3_aa: CASSGQGTIHEQFF

v_call: TRBV2
cdr3_aa: CASSPGDRGTDIQYF

v_call: TRBV29-1
cdr3_aa: CSVDSGRQISTDTQYF

v_call: TRBV7-2
cdr3_aa: CASSLDSGPYEQYF

v_call: TRBV5-1
cdr3_aa: CASSSQPRSYEQYF

v_call: TRBV30
cdr3_aa: CAWSGTNQPQHF

v_call: TRBV5-1
cdr3_aa: CASSLGGDTEAFF

v_call: TRBV5-1
cdr3_aa: CASSLSGAGETQYF

v_call: TRBV10-3
cdr3_aa: CASTGANVLTF

v_call: TRBV30
cdr3_aa: CAWVGQAIYTF

v_call: TRBV25-1
cdr3_aa: CAGTEGHASPLHF

v_call: TRBV6-5
cdr3_aa: CASRELRGRNQPQHF

v_call: TRBV30
cdr3_aa: CAWTMDRGNTEAFF

v_call: TRBV29-1
cdr3_aa: CSVVSDRGGYEQYF

v_call: TRBV6-5
cdr3_aa: CASSSKTGANEKLFF

v_call: TRBV28
cdr3_aa: CASSSLLGGSLSGANVLTF

v_call: TRBV4-1
cdr3_aa: CASRGQGDNEQFF

v_call: TRBV29-1
cdr3_aa: CSVGAILADTEAFF

v_call: TRBV29-1
cdr3_aa: CSAGWDRTYEQYF

v_call: TRBV2
cdr3_aa: CASSEASGGYNEQFF

v_call: TRBV6-6
cdr3_aa: CASTQGGTYSYEQYF

v_call: TRBV6-5
cdr3_aa: CASSYGQDQETQYF

v_call: TRBV30
cdr3_aa: CAWAGAGGDQPQHF

v_call: TRBV4-2
cdr3_aa: CASSQGGQGLNYGYTF

v_call: TRBV5-1
cdr3_aa: CASSQQGIANEQFF

v_call: TRBV30
cdr3_aa: CACGQVYGYTF

v_call: TRBV9
cdr3_aa: CASSTRLAGFSGANVLTF

v_call: TRBV30
cdr3_aa: CAWRPGQPNEKLFF

v_call: TRBV5-1
cdr3_aa: CASRPALSTDTQYF

v_call: TRBV4-1
cdr3_aa: CASSRARYNEQFF

v_call: TRBV19
cdr3_aa: CASSMEGNTEAFF

v_call: TRBV7-9
cdr3_aa: CASSLASQHNEQFF

v_call: TRBV30
cdr3_aa: CAWNRWESYEQYF

v_call: TRBV29-1
cdr3_aa: CSVGGSGNYGYTF

v_call: TRBV20-1
cdr3_aa: CSARSGPEQYF

v_call: TRBV30
cdr3_aa: CAWSASRNQPQHF

v_call: TRBV5-4
cdr3_aa: CASSYRVGGNTEAFF

v_call: TRBV29-1
cdr3_aa: CSGGAFQETQYF